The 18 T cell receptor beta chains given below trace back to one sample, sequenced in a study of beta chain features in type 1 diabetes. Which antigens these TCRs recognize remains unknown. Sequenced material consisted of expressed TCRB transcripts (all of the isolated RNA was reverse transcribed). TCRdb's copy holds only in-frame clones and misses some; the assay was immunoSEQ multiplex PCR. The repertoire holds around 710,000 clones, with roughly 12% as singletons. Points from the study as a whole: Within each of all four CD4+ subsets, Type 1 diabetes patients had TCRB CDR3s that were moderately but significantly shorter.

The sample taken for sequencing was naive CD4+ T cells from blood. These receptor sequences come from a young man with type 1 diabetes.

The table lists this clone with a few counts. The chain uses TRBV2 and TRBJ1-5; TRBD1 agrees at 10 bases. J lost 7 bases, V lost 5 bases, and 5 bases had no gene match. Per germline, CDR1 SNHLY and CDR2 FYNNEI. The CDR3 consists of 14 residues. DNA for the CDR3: TGTGCCAGCAGTCCGGACAGGGGGAGGCAGCCCCAGCATTTT. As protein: CASSPDRGRQPQHF.

CDR3 DNA sequence: TGTGCCAGCCTTCGGGGGGACAGTTTCTACGAGCAGTACTTC. Encoded protein: CASLRGDSFYEQYF. The chain has TRBV6-5 and TRBJ2-7, with D perhaps TRBD1 or TRBD2 (7 bases each). Germline-derived CDR1 and CDR2 are MNHEY and SVGAGI. This CDR3 is built from 14 residues. Trimming shortened V by 8 bases and J by 3 bases, and 17 bases separated the two germline ends.

CDR3 nucleotides: TGTGCCAGCGGTACAGCAGCGGTGAGCACAGATACGCAGTATTTT. Encoded protein: CASGTAAVSTDTQYF. V and J are TRBV28 and TRBJ2-3; weak D call: TRBD2 (5 bases). The V gene's germline CDR1 is MDHEN and CDR2 SYDVKM. The V end was cut by 8 bases, the J end by 0 bases, with 15 bases between. The length of the CDR3 is 15 residues.

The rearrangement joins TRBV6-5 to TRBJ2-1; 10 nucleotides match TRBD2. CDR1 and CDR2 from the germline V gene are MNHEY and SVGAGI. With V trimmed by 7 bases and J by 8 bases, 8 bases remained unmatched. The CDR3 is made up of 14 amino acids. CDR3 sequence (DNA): TGTGCCAGCACCAAAACCGGGACTAGCGATGAGCAGTTCTTC. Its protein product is CASTKTGTSDEQFF.

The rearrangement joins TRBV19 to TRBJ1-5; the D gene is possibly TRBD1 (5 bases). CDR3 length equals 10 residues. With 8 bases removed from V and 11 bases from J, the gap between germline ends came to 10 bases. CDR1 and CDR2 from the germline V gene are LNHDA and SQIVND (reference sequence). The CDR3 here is CASGIGAQHF. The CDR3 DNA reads TGTGCCAGTGGCATAGGGGCCCAGCATTTT.

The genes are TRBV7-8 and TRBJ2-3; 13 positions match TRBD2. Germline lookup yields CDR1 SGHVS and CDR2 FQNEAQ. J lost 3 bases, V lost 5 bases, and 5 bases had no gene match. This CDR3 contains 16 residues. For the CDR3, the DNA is TGTGCCAGCAGCCAACGACTAGCGGGGGGAACAGATACGCAGTATTTT. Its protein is CASSQRLAGGTDTQYF. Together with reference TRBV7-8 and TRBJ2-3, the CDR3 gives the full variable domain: GAGVSQSPRYKVAKRGQDVALRCDPISGHVSLFWYQQALGQGPEFLTYFQNEAQLDKSGLPSDRFFAERPEGSVSTLKIQRTQQEDSAVYLCASSQRLAGGTDTQYFGPGTRLTVL.

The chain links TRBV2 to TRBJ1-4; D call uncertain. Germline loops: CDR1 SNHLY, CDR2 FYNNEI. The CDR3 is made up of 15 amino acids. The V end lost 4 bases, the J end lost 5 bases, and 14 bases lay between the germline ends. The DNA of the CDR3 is TGTGCCAGCAGTGCTCAGGATTCCCTGAATGAAAAACTGTTTTTT. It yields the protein CASSAQDSLNEKLFF.

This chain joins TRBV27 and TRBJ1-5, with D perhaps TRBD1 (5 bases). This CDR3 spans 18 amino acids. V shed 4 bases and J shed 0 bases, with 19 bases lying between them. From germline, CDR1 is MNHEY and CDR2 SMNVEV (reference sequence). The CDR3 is CASSSGPQRGYSNQPQHF. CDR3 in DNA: TGTGCCAGCAGTTCCGGACCACAAAGGGGTTATAGCAATCAGCCCCAGCATTTT.

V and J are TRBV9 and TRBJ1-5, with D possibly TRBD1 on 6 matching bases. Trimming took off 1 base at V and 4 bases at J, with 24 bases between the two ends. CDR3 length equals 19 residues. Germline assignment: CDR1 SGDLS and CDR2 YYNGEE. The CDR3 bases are TGTGCCAGCAGCGTACTCGCCCACAGGGACCTAAAGGGGAATCAGCCCCAGCATTTT. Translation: CASSVLAHRDLKGNQPQHF. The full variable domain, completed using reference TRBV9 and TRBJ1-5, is DSGVTQTPKHLITATGQRVTLRCSPRSGDLSVYWYQQSLDQGLQFLIQYYNGEERAKGNILERFSAQQFPDLHSELNLSSLELGDSALYFCASSVLAHRDLKGNQPQHFGDGTRLSIL.

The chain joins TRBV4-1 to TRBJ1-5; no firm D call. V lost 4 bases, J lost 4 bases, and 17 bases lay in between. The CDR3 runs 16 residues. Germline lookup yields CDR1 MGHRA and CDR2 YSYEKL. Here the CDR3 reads CASSPQGMGSNQPQHF. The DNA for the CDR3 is TGCGCCAGCAGCCCCCAAGGAATGGGATCGAATCAGCCCCAGCATTTT.

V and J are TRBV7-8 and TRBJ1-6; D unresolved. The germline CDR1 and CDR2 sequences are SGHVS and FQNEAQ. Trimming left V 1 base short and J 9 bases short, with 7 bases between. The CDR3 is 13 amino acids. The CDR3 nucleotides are TGTGCCAGCAGCTTAGTAGGAGGTTCACCCCTCCACTTT. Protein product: CASSLVGGSPLHF.

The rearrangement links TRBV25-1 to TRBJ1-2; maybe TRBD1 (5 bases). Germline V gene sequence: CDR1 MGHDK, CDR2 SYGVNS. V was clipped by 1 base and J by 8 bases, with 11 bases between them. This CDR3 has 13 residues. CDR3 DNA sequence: TGTGCCAGCAGTGAATCAAGGAAGGGGGGCTACACCTTC. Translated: CASSESRKGGYTF.

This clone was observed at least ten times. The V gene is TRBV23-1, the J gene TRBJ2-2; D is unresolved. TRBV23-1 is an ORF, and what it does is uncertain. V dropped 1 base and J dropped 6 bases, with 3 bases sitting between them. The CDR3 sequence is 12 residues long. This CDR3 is CASSQCAGELFF. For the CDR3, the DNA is TGCGCCAGCAGTCAATGCGCCGGGGAGCTGTTTTTT.

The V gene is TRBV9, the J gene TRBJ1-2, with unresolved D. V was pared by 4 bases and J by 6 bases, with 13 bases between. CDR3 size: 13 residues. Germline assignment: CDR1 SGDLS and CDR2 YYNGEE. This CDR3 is CASSLSHWDGYTF. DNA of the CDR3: TGTGCCAGCAGCCTCTCTCACTGGGATGGCTACACCTTC.

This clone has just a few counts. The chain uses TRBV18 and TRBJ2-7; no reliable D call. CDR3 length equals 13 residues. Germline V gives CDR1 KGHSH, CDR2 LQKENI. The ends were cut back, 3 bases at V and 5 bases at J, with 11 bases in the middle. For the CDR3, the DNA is TGTGCCAGCTCACCGGGAATGGCGGACGAGCAGTACTTC. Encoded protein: CASSPGMADEQYF.

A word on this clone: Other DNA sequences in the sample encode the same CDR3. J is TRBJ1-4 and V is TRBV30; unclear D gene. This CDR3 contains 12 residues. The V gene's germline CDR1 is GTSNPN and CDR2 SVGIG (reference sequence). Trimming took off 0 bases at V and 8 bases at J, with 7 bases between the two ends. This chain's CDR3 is CAWSVVGEKLFF. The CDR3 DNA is TGTGCCTGGAGTGTAGTTGGCGAAAAACTGTTTTTT. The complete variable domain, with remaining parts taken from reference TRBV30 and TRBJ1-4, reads SQTIHQWPATLVQPVGSPLSLECTVEGTSNPNLYWYRQAAGRGLQLLFYSVGIGQISSEVPQNLSASRPQDRQFILSSKKLLLSDSGFYLCAWSVVGEKLFFGSGTQLSVL.

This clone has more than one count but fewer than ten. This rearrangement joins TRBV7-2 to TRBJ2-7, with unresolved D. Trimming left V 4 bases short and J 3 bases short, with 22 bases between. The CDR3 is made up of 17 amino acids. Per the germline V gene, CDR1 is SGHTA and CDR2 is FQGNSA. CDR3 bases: TGTGCCAGCAGCTGGGCGGCGGCGTGGGGTTCCATCTACGAGCAGTACTTC. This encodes CASSWAAAWGSIYEQYF.

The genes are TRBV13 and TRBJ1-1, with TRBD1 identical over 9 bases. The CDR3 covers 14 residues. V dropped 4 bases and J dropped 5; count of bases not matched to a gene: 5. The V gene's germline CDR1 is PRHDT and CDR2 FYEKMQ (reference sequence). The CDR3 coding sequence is TGTGCCAGCAGCTCCACAGGGGGCGCGACTGAAGCTTTCTTT. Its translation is CASSSTGGATEAFF.